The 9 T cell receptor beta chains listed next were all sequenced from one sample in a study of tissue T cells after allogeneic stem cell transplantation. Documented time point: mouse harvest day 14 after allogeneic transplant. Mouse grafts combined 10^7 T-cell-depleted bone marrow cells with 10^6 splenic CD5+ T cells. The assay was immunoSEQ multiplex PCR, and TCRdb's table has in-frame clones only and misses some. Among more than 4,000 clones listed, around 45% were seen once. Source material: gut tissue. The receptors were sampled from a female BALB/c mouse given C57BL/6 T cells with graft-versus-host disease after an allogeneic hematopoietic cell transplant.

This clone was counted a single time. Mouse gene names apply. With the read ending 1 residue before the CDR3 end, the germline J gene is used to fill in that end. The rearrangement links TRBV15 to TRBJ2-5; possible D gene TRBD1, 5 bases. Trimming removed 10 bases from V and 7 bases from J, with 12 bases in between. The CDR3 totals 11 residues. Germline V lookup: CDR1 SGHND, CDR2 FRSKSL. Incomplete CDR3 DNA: TGTGCCACGAGGCAGGGAAACACCCAGTAC. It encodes CATRQGNTQY. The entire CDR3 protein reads CATRQGNTQYF.

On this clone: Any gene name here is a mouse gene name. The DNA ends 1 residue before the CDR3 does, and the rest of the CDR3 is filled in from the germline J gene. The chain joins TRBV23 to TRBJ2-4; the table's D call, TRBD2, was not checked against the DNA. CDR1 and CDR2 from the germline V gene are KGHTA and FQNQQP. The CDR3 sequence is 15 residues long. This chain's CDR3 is CSSSQSWGSQNTLYF. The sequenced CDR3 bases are TGCTCCAGCAGTCAATCCTGGGGGAGTCAAAACACCTTGTAC.

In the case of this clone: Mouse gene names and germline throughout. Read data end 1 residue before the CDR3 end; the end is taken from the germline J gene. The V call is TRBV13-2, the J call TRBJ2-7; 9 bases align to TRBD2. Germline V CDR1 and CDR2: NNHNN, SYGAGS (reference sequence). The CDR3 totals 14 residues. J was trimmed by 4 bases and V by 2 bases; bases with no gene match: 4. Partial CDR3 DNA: TGTGCCAGCGGTGACTGGGGGGGGCTATATGAACAGTAC. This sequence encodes CASGDWGGLYEQY. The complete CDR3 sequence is CASGDWGGLYEQYF.

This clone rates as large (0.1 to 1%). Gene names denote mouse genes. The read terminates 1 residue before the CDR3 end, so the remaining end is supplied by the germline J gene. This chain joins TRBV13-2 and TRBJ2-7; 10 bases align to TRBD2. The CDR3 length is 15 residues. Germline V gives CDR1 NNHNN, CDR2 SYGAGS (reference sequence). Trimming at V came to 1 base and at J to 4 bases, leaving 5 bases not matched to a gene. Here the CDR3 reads CASGDRAGGAYEQYF. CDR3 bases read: TGTGCCAGCGGTGATCGAGCTGGGGGGGCTTATGAACAGTAC.

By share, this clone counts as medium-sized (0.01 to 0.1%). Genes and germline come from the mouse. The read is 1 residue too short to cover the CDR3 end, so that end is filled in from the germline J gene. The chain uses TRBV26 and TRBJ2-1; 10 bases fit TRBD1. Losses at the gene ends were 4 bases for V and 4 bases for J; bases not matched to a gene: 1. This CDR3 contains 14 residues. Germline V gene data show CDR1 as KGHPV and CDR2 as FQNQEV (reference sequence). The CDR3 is CASSQGQGYAEQFF. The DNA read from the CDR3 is TGTGCCAGCAGTCAGGGACAGGGGTATGCTGAGCAGTTC.

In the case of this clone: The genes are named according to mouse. Incomplete CDR3 DNA: TGTGCCAGCAGTGATGGAGACAAATATGCTGAGCAGTTC. Translated, it gives CASSDGDKYAEQF. The complete CDR3 sequence is CASSDGDKYAEQFF. This rearrangement joins TRBV13-1 to TRBJ2-1; D ambiguous. The read comes to an end 1 residue before the CDR3 does, leaving the germline J gene to fill in the end. Germline-derived CDR1 and CDR2 are NSHNY and SYGAGN. V was cut by 0 bases and J by 4 bases, with 8 bases left in between. The CDR3 has 14 amino acids.

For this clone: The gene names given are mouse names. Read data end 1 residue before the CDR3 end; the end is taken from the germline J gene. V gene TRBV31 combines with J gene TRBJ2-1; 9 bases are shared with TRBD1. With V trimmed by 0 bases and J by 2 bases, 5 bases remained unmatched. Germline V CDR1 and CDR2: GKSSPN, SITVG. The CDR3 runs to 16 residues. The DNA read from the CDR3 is TGTGCCTGGAGTCTGGGGACAGGGATTTACTATGCTGAGCAGTTC. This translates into CAWSLGTGIYYAEQF. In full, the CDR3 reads CAWSLGTGIYYAEQFF.

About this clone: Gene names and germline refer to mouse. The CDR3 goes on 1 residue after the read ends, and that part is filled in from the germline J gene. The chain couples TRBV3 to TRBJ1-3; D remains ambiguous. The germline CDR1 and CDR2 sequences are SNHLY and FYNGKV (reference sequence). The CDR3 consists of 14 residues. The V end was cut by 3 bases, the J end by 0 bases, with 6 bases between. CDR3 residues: CASSFWGSGNTLYF. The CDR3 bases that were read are TGTGCCAGCAGCTTTTGGGGTTCTGGAAATACGCTCTAT.

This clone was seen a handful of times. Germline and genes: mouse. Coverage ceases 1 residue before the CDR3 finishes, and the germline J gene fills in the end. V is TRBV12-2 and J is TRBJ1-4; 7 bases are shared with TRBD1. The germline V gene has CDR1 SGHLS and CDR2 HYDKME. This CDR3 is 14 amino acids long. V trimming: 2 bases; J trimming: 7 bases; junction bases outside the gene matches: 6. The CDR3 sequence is CASSRDSPTERLFF. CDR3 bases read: TGTGCCAGCTCTCGGGACAGTCCCACCGAAAGATTATTT.